The T cell receptor beta chain described here comes from a study of blood T cells in healthy people across ages (dated by TCRdb to about 2015). In terms of the full investigation: In model experiments, roughly one uniquely barcoded TCR beta cDNA molecule per two T cells was captured by template switching. For two donors (one aged 18 to 29 and one aged 80 or older), the study analyzed two additional independent replicas of 1 million unique cDNA reads from the same blood draw. Age-related changes in TCR beta repertoire diversity were measured in the study by deep sequencing normalized with unique cDNA molecular identifiers. Four age groups were formed from the donors: young (average approximately 17 years), middle-aged (approximately 40), aged (roughly 56) and long-lived (less than 85). To avoid experimental bias, donors of different ages were spread randomly across the sequencing lanes. Findings and caveats that apply to the study as a whole: Conclusive comparison of naive and antigen-experienced compartments was prevented by the profiling of bulk unsorted PBMCs. Because the CMV infection status of the donors was unknown, age-related changes in expanded clonotypes may potentially have been confounded. Compared with the aged group, more naive CD4+ T cells, fewer expanded clones and increased TCR diversity were shown by the long-lived group, suggesting age selection. As age increased, observed TCR beta diversity per million T cells dropped in a roughly linear way, and a significant reduction was already evident by age about 40. Total diversity estimates from one million sequenced T cells were considered lower bounds and underestimates. Observed TCR beta diversity correlated strongly with the percentage of naive T cells measured by flow cytometry.

Systemically healthy Caucasian individuals from Russia, some 36 in total and aged roughly 6 to 100 years, were included as donors. Each donor gave approximately 9.3 milliliters of peripheral blood, collected into EDTA-treated Vacutainer tubes. Ficoll-Paque density-gradient centrifugation was used to isolate PBMCs, with at least 7 million obtained per sample. Total RNA was extracted from PBMCs with Trizol reagent, with at least 6 micrograms obtained per sample. For every donor, flow cytometry on a PBMC aliquot measured the percentage of naive CD45RAhigh/CD27high T cells. CDR3 length: 15 amino acids, cysteine to phenylalanine. The entry retains the CDR3 DNA only, 45 bases that are in frame from base 1. Trimming costs V 6 bases and J 0 bases, and their ends lie 12 bases apart. CDR1 and CDR2 are read off the germline V gene as MNHEY and SVGEGT. Preparation of the library involved 5' RACE. Reads for this sample came from an Illumina HiSeq 2500. A second PCR of 7 to 11 cycles was run with a J-beta primer mix and a sample-barcoded 5' primer. A unique molecular identifier was introduced onto each TCR beta cDNA molecule by a template-switch 5' adaptor carrying 12 random nucleotides. At least 3 million CDR3-containing paired-end reads were obtained from each sample. First-strand cDNA was synthesized from all RNA with the Mint cDNA synthesis kit, primed by a TRBC-specific oligonucleotide. All cDNA was treated with uracil-DNA glycosylase and then went through a first 18-cycle PCR with the universal primers M1SS and BC2_uni_R. The original pipeline was this. For normalization, 1 million high-quality reads, each with a distinct molecular identifier, were randomly selected from each sample. Reads with shared molecular identifiers were discarded instead of being binned into consensus sequences. MiTCR, set to a Q25 quality threshold and the strictest error-elimination algorithm, was used for CDR3 identification, clonotype clustering and error correction. Lower-bound total TCR beta diversity was estimated with a nonparametric unseen species model using Euler transformation. The raw public reads went through TCRdb reprocessing: fastp at Q25, MiXCR clone calling, in-frame beta chains kept. Rows with one shared CDR3 protein collapse into an entry with the most common genes and DNA. The V and J calls and clone size are TCRdb's, not the authors'. Recorded for this sample are roughly 800,000 distinct CDR3 sequences; around 34% of them occurred a single time. The biggest ten clones account for 10% to 15% of the sample.

This clonotype came up many times. Its recognized antigen is unknown. No much larger clonotype is one base removed from it; base qualities were not supplied. The sample comprised blood. The origin of this receptor is a young man in good health. The chain employs TRBV6-2 or TRBV6-3 and TRBJ2-4, and TRBD1 may be the D gene, going by 6 matching bases. At the DNA level, the sequence is TGTGCCAGCAGAGGACAGACACTAGCCAAAAACATTCAGTACTTC. This encodes CASRGQTLAKNIQYF.